The clone carrying this T cell receptor beta chain showed up just once. Its antigen is still unknown. This sample was taken from a study of cytomegalovirus exposure and HLA in healthy donors. Findings of the study overall: Follow-up analysis seemed to connect common viral pathogens with several of the most significant clusters identified. Segments of the TCR beta V type were, in most cases, productive about 87% or about 30% of the time in an earlier analysis. A likely sequencing artifact accounted for one observed cluster of highly shared sequence variants.

V shed 5 bases and J 2 bases; nucleotides not matched to a gene: 11. Germline V gives CDR1 SGHNT, CDR2 YENEEA. CDR3 length: 17 residues. Vbeta (60) and Jbeta (13) primers were used in the PCR. In the original processing: Later analysis identified some 88 million unique TCR beta chains, approximately 11 million shared. The data were produced by immunoSEQ multiplex PCR, yet TCRdb's version contains in-frame clones alone and is incomplete. The DNA was the basis for D and trimming; V, J and clone size are from that table. The sample records 70,000 or so clones, roughly two thirds being singletons. The chain is built from TRBV11-3 and TRBJ2-7; 11 nucleotides align to TRBD2. The receptor comes from a woman in her forties or fifties in good health and CMV-seronegative. Sequencing was carried out using PBMCs. The CDR3 coding sequence is TGTGCCAGCAGCCCCCGCGAGACTAGCGGGGCCCCCTACGAGCAGTACTTC. This sequence encodes CASSPRETSGAPYEQYF.